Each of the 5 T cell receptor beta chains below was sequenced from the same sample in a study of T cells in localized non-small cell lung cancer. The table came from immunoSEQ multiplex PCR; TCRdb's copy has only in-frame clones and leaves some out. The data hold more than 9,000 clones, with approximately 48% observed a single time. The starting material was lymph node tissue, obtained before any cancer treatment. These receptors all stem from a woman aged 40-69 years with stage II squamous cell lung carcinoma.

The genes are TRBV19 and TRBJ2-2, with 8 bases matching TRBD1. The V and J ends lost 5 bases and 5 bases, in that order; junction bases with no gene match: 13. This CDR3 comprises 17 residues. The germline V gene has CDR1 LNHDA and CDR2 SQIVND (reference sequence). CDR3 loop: CASSARTGSGGTGELFF. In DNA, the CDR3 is TGTGCCAGTAGTGCCCGGACAGGGTCCGGAGGGACCGGGGAGCTGTTTTTT.

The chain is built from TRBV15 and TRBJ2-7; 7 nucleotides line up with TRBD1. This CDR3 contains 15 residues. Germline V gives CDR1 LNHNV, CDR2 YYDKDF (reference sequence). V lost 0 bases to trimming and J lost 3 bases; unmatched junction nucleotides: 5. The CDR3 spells CATSRESDRRYEQYF. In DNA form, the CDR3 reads TGTGCCACCAGCAGAGAGTCGGACAGGCGCTACGAGCAGTACTTC. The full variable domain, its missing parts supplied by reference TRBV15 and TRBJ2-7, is DAMVIQNPRYQVTQFGKPVTLSCSQTLNHNVMYWYQQKSSQAPKLLFHYYDKDFNNEADTPDNFQSRRPNTSFCFLDIRSPGLGDTAMYLCATSRESDRRYEQYFGPGTRLTVT.

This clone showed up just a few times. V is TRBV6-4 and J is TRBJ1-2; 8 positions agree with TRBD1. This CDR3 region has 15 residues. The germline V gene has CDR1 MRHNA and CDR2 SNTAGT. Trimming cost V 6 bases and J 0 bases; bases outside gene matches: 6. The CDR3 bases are TGTGCCAGCAGGTTAGGACAGGGAGCTAACTATGGCTACACCTTC. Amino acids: CASRLGQGANYGYTF.

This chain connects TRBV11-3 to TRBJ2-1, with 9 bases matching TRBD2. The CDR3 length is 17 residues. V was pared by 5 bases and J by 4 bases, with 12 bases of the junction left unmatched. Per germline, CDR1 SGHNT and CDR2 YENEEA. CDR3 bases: TGTGCCAGCAGCCCCGGTGGAGCGGGGGGTCTTTACAATGAGCAGTTCTTC. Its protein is CASSPGGAGGLYNEQFF.

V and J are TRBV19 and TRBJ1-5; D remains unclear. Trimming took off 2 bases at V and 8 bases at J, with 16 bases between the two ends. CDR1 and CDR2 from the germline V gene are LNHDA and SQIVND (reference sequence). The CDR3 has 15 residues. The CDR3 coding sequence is TGTGCCAGTAGTATAAGTGTAGGACGGCCTGAGCCCCAGCATTTT. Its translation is CASSISVGRPEPQHF.